Following are 25 T cell receptor beta chains from one sample sequenced in a study of shared clonotypes between healthy human individuals. TCRdb keeps only in-frame clones here, not all; method: immunoSEQ multiplex PCR. The sample records about 2.4 million clones, approximately 94% being singletons. Material: naive CD4+ T cells sorted from blood. Specified subset: CD45RA+ positively selected. The receptors were sampled from a man aged 18 to 30 in good health.

V usage is TRBV5-1 and J usage is TRBJ2-7, with 7 bases matching TRBD1. The CDR3 length is 15 residues. With V trimmed by 3 bases and J by 0 bases, 6 bases remained unmatched. CDR1 SGHRS and CDR2 YFSETQ come from the germline V gene. CDR3 loop: CASSSTGFSSYEQYF. DNA of the CDR3: TGCGCCAGCAGCTCGACAGGGTTTTCCTCCTACGAGCAGTACTTC.

The rearrangement joins TRBV6-5 to TRBJ2-2; 10 bases are a match to TRBD1. Germline trimming cut 5 bases from V and 5 bases from J; bases unmatched to any gene: 5. The CDR3 contains 15 residues. The germline gives CDR1 MNHEY, CDR2 SVGAGI. This CDR3 is CASSGRDRGTGELFF. The CDR3 bases are TGTGCCAGCAGTGGACGGGACAGGGGAACCGGGGAGCTGTTTTTT.

The V and J genes are TRBV10-3 and TRBJ2-5; D is unresolved. This CDR3 is built from 12 residues. V was pared by 3 bases and J by 3 bases, with 5 bases between. Germline assignment: CDR1 ENHRY and CDR2 SYGVKD. Here the CDR3 reads CAISEVEETQYF. CDR3 nucleotides: TGTGCCATCAGTGAAGTAGAAGAGACCCAGTACTTC.

Turning to this clone: The same CDR3 also results from other DNA sequences found in this sample. The chain has TRBV20-1 and TRBJ1-1, with D uncertain. The germline CDR1 and CDR2 sequences are DFQATT and SNEGSKA (reference sequence). This CDR3 has 11 residues. V lost 5 bases and J lost 1, with 5 bases in between. CDR3 residues: CSALRNTEAFF. For the CDR3, the DNA is TGCAGTGCTCTTAGGAACACTGAAGCTTTCTTT.

This chain joins TRBV21-1 and TRBJ2-3; the D segment call TRBD2 is taken from the table without a DNA check. TRBV21-1 is a known pseudogene. The CDR3 spans 18 residues. CDR3 sequence (DNA): TGTGCCAGCAGCCCGCGAGAGTCACTAGCGGGATTCACAGATACGCAGTATTTT. The encoded protein is CASSPRESLAGFTDTQYF.

Comments on this clone: The sample carries other DNA sequences with the same CDR3. The chain joins TRBV6-5 to TRBJ1-1; D unresolved. This CDR3 is 13 amino acids long. Trimming pared 7 bases from V and 1 base from J, leaving 10 bases between. The germline CDR1 and CDR2 sequences are MNHEY and SVGAGI. CDR3 nucleotide sequence: TGTGCCAGCACGCGAGGAAAGAACACTGAAGCTTTCTTT. Encoded protein: CASTRGKNTEAFF.

The chain uses TRBV5-1 and TRBJ1-1; D possibly corresponds to TRBD1 (6 bases). Germline assignment: CDR1 SGHRS and CDR2 YFSETQ. Trimming took off 5 bases at V and 1 base at J, with 12 bases between the two ends. The CDR3 is 14 residues long. The CDR3 region is CASRSRQANTEAFF. The DNA for the CDR3 is TGCGCCAGCAGGTCGAGACAGGCGAACACTGAAGCTTTCTTT.

The chain is built from TRBV5-4 and TRBJ1-1; 7 bases match TRBD1. Trimming cost V 0 bases and J 4 bases; bases outside gene matches: 9. The germline CDR1 and CDR2 sequences are SGHNT and YYREEE (reference sequence). This CDR3 comprises 16 residues. CDR3 protein: CASSLGQGKFVTEAFF. CDR3 in DNA: TGTGCCAGCAGCTTGGGACAGGGAAAGTTCGTCACTGAAGCTTTCTTT.

The rearrangement uses TRBV6-5 and TRBJ2-7; a possible D gene is TRBD1 (6 bases). CDR1 and CDR2 (germline): MNHEY, SVGAGI. The CDR3 sequence is 14 residues long. V lost 6 bases, J lost 2 bases, and 14 bases lay in between. CDR3 sequence (DNA): TGTGCCAGCAGCCCCGCAGGGGCCCCCTACGAGCAGTACTTC. Protein product: CASSPAGAPYEQYF.

The chain links TRBV30 to TRBJ1-2; tentative D call: TRBD1 (6 bases). Trimming took 5 bases from V and 8 from J, leaving 12 bases between them. Germline V lookup: CDR1 GTSNPN, CDR2 SVGIG (reference sequence). This CDR3 is built from 11 residues. CDR3 bases: TGTGCCTGGGAAACAGGGTTAGGCTACACCTTC. This translates into CAWETGLGYTF.

The chain couples TRBV19 to TRBJ2-2; 8 bases map to TRBD1. This CDR3 comprises 17 residues. With V trimmed by 3 bases and J by 5 bases, 11 bases remained unmatched. CDR1 and CDR2 from the germline V gene are LNHDA and SQIVND (reference sequence). The CDR3 loop reads CASSISWSGGATGELFF. The CDR3 coding sequence is TGTGCCAGTAGTATTAGTTGGTCAGGGGGCGCGACCGGGGAGCTGTTTTTT.

The chain couples TRBV6-1 to TRBJ1-6, with TRBD1 matching over 9 bases. V lost 7 bases and J lost 6; bases outside the gene matches: 4. The CDR3 sequence is 14 residues long. The germline V gene encodes CDR1 MNHNS and CDR2 SASEGT. CDR3 sequence: CASTAQGANSPLHF. Written as DNA, the CDR3 is TGTGCCAGCACTGCACAGGGGGCTAATTCACCCCTCCACTTT.

This chain joins TRBV30 and TRBJ2-5, with D hard to call. Germline V gene lookup returns CDR1 GTSNPN and CDR2 SVGIG (reference sequence). This CDR3 comprises 15 residues. Trimming removed 0 bases at V and 4 bases at J, with 15 bases between. The CDR3 region has the DNA TGTGCCTGGAGTGTAAAGACGTCGGGCGCAGAGACCCAGTACTTC. This translates into CAWSVKTSGAETQYF.

This rearrangement joins TRBV5-1 to TRBJ2-2; tentatively, D is TRBD1 (6 bases). Between the trimmed V and J ends, which lost 1 base and 0 bases, there was a span of 13 bases. The CDR3 is 17 residues long. Germline loops: CDR1 SGHRS, CDR2 YFSETQ. The DNA of the CDR3 is TGCGCCAGCAGCTTGCCGATGGACAGCGCGAACACCGGGGAGCTGTTTTTT. It yields the protein CASSLPMDSANTGELFF.

The rearrangement links TRBV14 to TRBJ2-2; perhaps TRBD2 as D (5 bases). This CDR3 spans 18 amino acids. Germline assignment: CDR1 SGHDN and CDR2 FVKESK. Trimming cost V 0 bases and J 1 base, with 15 bases left between them. The CDR3 DNA reads TGTGCCAGCAGCCAAGAAACGGCCCCTAGCAGGAACACCGGGGAGCTGTTTTTT. This translates into CASSQETAPSRNTGELFF.

The V gene is TRBV11-2, the J gene TRBJ2-2; the D is unclear. V was cut by 6 bases and J by 0 bases, with 17 bases left in between. Germline V lookup: CDR1 SGHAT, CDR2 FQNNGV. The CDR3 has 17 residues. Here the CDR3 DNA reads TGTGCCAGCAGAGCCCTAGTAAAGCAGTCGAACACCGGGGAGCTGTTTTTT. Protein product: CASRALVKQSNTGELFF.

This chain joins TRBV18 and TRBJ1-1; 8 nucleotides agree with TRBD1. This CDR3 spans 14 amino acids. V dropped 4 bases and J dropped 1; count of bases not matched to a gene: 2. Germline CDR1 reads KGHSH; CDR2 reads LQKENI. CDR3 protein: CASSRDRKNTEAFF. Here the CDR3 DNA reads TGTGCCAGCTCACGGGACAGGAAGAACACTGAAGCTTTCTTT.

V usage is TRBV29-1 and J usage is TRBJ2-3, with D possibly matching TRBD2 (7 bases). V was cut by 6 bases and J by 2 bases, with 18 bases left in between. The CDR3 runs to 15 residues. The V gene's germline CDR1 is SQVTM and CDR2 ANQGSEA. The DNA of the CDR3 is TGCAGCGTCACAAATCAGGGGACTACCACAGATACGCAGTATTTT. It yields the protein CSVTNQGTTTDTQYF.

The chain employs TRBV4-3 and TRBJ2-2; D is unresolved. The CDR3 consists of 15 residues. V lost 5 bases and J 5 bases, leaving 15 bases between the germline ends. The germline V gene has CDR1 LGHNA and CDR2 YSLEER. CDR3 residues: CASSERVGFTGELFF. CDR3 sequence (DNA): TGCGCCAGCAGCGAAAGAGTGGGATTTACCGGGGAGCTGTTTTTT.

The V and J genes are TRBV7-2 and TRBJ2-7, with D possibly TRBD2 on 6 matching bases. This CDR3 region has 13 residues. The V end was cut by 7 bases, the J end by 6 bases, with 16 bases between. From germline, CDR1 is SGHTA and CDR2 FQGNSA. CDR3 loop: CASNPQGGSEQYF. For the CDR3, the DNA is TGTGCCAGCAACCCCCAGGGAGGCTCCGAGCAGTACTTC.

The CDR3 is CASSLVGHFGYEQYF. As DNA, the CDR3 is TGTGCCAGCAGCTTAGTGGGACACTTTGGATACGAGCAGTACTTC. This rearrangement joins TRBV7-2 to TRBJ2-7; D perhaps matches TRBD1 (6 bases). V was pared by 1 base and J by 4 bases, with 14 bases between. Germline loops: CDR1 SGHTA, CDR2 FQGNSA. This CDR3 is 15 amino acids long.

The chain combines TRBV2 with TRBJ2-3; D may be TRBD1 or TRBD2 (7 bases each). In germline, CDR1 is SNHLY, CDR2 FYNNEI. Trimming pared 8 bases from V and 2 bases from J, leaving 20 bases between. The CDR3 totals 16 residues. The CDR3 here is CASSQGGTLHTDTQYF. CDR3 DNA sequence: TGTGCCAGCTCTCAGGGGGGGACTCTGCACACAGATACGCAGTATTTT.

The chain couples TRBV6-1 to TRBJ1-4; 8 nucleotides line up with TRBD1. Per germline, CDR1 MNHNS and CDR2 SASEGT. This CDR3 is built from 14 residues. V dropped 4 bases and J dropped 7; count of bases not matched to a gene: 5. CDR3 nucleotides: TGTGCCAGCAGTGTGCAGGGGGCGACTGAAAAACTGTTTTTT. Translation gives CASSVQGATEKLFF.

The chain has TRBV5-1 and TRBJ2-5, with TRBD2 identical over 8 bases. V lost 5 bases, J lost 5 bases, and 8 bases stayed unmatched. The germline V gene has CDR1 SGHRS and CDR2 YFSETQ. CDR3 length equals 14 residues. The CDR3 DNA sequence: TGCGCCAGCAGGGTAGGGACTAGTGGTGAGACCCAGTACTTC. It encodes CASRVGTSGETQYF.

The CDR3 DNA sequence: TGTGCCAGCAGCCAACTCCTGACTAGCGGGAGGGTGGCCGGGGAGCTGTTTTTT. This encodes CASSQLLTSGRVAGELFF. The chain combines TRBV14 with TRBJ2-2; 14 nucleotides align to TRBD2. V lost 2 bases and J lost 6; bases outside the gene matches: 8. The CDR3 extends over 18 amino acids. Per the germline V gene, CDR1 is SGHDN and CDR2 is FVKESK.